This T cell receptor beta chain was identified during a study of CD8 T cells in ankylosing spondylitis. General study points: Within ankylosing spondylitis blood, a TCR beta motif made up of several highly homologous variants appeared to be characteristic.

CDR3 length: 16 residues. Germline CDR1 and CDR2: MNHEY and SMNVEV (reference sequence). V shed 5 bases and J shed 0 bases, with 16 bases lying between them. The authors made TCR beta libraries by quantitative 5'-RACE with molecular barcodes. TCRdb passed the 5' RACE reads through MiXCR, listing each CDR3 protein once. The sample consists of around 35,000 distinct CDR3 sequences, 13% of them appearing once. Concerning this clonotype: Its antigen remains unknown.

This TCR derives from a male donor with ankylosing spondylitis. J is TRBJ1-2 and V is TRBV27, with D uncertain. The sequenced sample consisted of synovial fluid, either unsorted or a sorted T cell fraction (not recorded which). Here the CDR3 reads CASSGSMAAANYGYTF. Written as DNA, the CDR3 is TGTGCCAGCAGTGGATCTATGGCTGCAGCTAACTATGGCTACACCTTC.